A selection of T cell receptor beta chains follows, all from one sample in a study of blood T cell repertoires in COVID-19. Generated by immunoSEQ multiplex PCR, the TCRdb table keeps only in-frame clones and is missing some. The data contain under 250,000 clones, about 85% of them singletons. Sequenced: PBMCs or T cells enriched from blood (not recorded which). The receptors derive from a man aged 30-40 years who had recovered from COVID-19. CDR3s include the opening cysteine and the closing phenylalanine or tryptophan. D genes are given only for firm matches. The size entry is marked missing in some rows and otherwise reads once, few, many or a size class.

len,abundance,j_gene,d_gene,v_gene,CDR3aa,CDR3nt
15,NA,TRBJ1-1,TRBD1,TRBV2,CASSQQGARDTEAFF,TGTGCCAGCAGTCAACAGGGGGCGCGGGACACTGAAGCTTTCTTT
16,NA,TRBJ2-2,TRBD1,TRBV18,CASSPPGQGATGELFF,TGTGCCAGCTCACCTCCCGGACAGGGGGCGACCGGGGAGCTGTTTTTT
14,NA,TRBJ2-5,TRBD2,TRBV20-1,CSASRSGVQETQYF,TGCAGTGCTAGTCGTAGCGGGGTACAAGAGACCCAGTACTTC
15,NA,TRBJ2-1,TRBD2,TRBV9,CASSVASGVYNEQFF,TGTGCCAGCAGCGTAGCTAGCGGGGTATACAATGAGCAGTTCTTC
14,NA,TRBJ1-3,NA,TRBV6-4,CASTTGGSGNTIYF,TGTGCCAGCACCACCGGGGGCTCTGGAAACACCATATATTTT
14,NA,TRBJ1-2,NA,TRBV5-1,CASSLAQTNYGYTF,TGCGCCAGCAGCCTAGCACAGACTAACTATGGCTACACCTTC
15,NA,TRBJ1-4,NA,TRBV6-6,CASSSLDRDIRKLFF,TGTGCCAGCAGTTCCTTGGACCGGGACATAAGAAAACTGTTTTTT
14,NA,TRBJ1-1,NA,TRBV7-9,CASSLLGGRGEAFF,TGTGCCAGCAGCCTCCTAGGGGGAAGAGGGGAAGCTTTCTTT
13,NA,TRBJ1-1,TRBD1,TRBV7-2,CASSRGDRFGAFF,TGTGCCAGCAGCAGAGGGGACAGGTTTGGGGCTTTCTTT
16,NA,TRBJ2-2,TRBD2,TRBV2,CASQTSGMLNTGELFF,TGTGCCAGTCAGACTAGCGGGATGCTGAACACCGGGGAGCTGTTTTTT
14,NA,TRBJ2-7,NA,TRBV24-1,CATSDHRDTYEQYF,TGTGCCACCAGTGACCACCGGGACACCTACGAGCAGTACTTC
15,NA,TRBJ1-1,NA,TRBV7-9,CASSSTNTGWPEAFF,TGTGCCAGCAGCTCCACCAATACAGGGTGGCCTGAAGCTTTCTTT
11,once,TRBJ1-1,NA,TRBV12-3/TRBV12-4,CASSRDYGAFF,TGTGCCAGCAGTCGGGACTACGGAGCTTTCTTT
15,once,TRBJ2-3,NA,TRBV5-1,CASSRDTTSTDTQYF,TGCGCCAGCAGCAGGGACACTACTTCCACAGATACGCAGTATTTT